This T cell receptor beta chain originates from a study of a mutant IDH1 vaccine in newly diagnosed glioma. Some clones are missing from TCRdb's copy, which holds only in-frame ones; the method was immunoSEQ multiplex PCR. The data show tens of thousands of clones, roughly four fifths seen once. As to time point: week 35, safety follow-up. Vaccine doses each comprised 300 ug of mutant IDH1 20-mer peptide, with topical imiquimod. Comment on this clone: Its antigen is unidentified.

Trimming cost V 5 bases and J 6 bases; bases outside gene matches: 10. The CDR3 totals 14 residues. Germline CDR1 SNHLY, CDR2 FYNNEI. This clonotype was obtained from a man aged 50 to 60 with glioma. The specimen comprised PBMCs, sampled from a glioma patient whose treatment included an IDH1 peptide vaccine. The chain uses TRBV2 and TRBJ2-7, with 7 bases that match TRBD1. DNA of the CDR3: TGTGCCAGCAGTACCGGGACAGAGTCCATCGAGCAGTACTTC. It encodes CASSTGTESIEQYF.